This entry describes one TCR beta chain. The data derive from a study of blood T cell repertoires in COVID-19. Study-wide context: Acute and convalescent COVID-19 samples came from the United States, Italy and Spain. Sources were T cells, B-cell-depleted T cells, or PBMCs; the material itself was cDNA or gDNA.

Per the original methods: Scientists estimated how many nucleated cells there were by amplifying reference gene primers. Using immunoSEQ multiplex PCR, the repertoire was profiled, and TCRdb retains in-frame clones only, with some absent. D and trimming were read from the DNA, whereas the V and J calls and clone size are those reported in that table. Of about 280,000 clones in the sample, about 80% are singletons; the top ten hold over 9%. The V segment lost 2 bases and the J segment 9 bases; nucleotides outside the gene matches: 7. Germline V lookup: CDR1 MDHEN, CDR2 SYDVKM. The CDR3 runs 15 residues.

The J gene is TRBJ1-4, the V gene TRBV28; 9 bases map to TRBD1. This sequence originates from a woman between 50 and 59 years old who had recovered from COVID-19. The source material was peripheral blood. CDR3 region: CASSLSGQGRKKLFF. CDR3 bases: TGTGCCAGCAGTTTAAGCGGACAGGGGCGGAAAAAACTGTTTTTT.